The 18 T cell receptor beta chains given below trace back to one sample, sequenced in a study of T cell responses to AZD1222 COVID-19 vaccine. TCRdb's copy holds only in-frame clones and misses some; the assay was immunoSEQ multiplex PCR. This repertoire shows fewer than 130,000 clones, more than 90% found once; its top ten account for roughly 1.1%. The specimen was peripheral blood, collected on day 0 of AZD1222 vaccination. These receptors all stem from an adult in good health.

The J gene is TRBJ2-1, the V gene TRBV6-1; 11 nucleotides align to TRBD2. The CDR3 extends over 16 amino acids. After removal of 2 bases from V and 3 bases from J, the junction contained 3 bases not matched to a gene. The germline V gene encodes CDR1 MNHNS and CDR2 SASEGT. CDR3 sequence reads: CASSERGTSGYNEQFF. The CDR3 DNA reads as TGTGCCAGCAGTGAAAGGGGGACTAGCGGCTACAATGAGCAGTTCTTC.

The chain has TRBV6-6 and TRBJ2-5, with no clear D. The germline gives CDR1 MNHNY, CDR2 SVGAGI (reference sequence). This CDR3 has 10 residues. V was shortened by 6 bases and J by 3 bases, with 2 bases between the two germline ends. Here the CDR3 DNA reads TGTGCCAGCAGGGAAGAGACCCAGTACTTC. Protein: CASREETQYF.

The chain is built from TRBV6-5 and TRBJ1-2; 9 nucleotides line up with TRBD1. The CDR3 runs 13 residues. CDR1 is MNHEY, CDR2 SVGAGI, per germline. Trimming at V came to 6 bases and at J to 8 bases, leaving 7 bases not matched to a gene. CDR3 amino acids: CASSYRTGAGYTF. CDR3 sequence (DNA): TGTGCCAGCAGCTATAGGACAGGGGCCGGCTACACCTTC.

The rearrangement links TRBV7-3 to TRBJ2-3; possibly TRBD2 for D (6 bases). There are 15 residues in the CDR3. CDR1 and CDR2 from the germline V gene are SGHTA and FQGTGA. V lost 5 bases and J 2 bases, leaving 14 bases between the germline ends. The CDR3 DNA follows: TGTGCCAGCAGCCCCCGACTAGACACCACAGATACGCAGTATTTT. Translation: CASSPRLDTTDTQYF.

The chain has TRBV5-4 and TRBJ2-5, with 8 bases lining up with TRBD1. V lost 1 base, J lost 7 bases, and 12 bases stayed unmatched. The CDR3 has 16 residues. Germline CDR1 SGHNT, CDR2 YYREEE (reference sequence). In DNA form, the CDR3 reads TGTGCCAGCAGCTTGAATGGCCAGGGGGCAAGAGGGACCCAGTACTTC. It yields the protein CASSLNGQGARGTQYF.

J is TRBJ1-1 and V is TRBV30, with 7 nucleotides matching TRBD1. After removal of 3 bases from V and 6 bases from J, the junction contained 4 bases not matched to a gene. Germline V gene data show CDR1 as GTSNPN and CDR2 as SVGIG (reference sequence). This CDR3 has 12 amino acids. The CDR3 sequence: CAWSPTGAEAFF. The CDR3 nucleotides read TGTGCCTGGAGCCCAACAGGGGCTGAAGCTTTCTTT.

V and J are TRBV7-2 and TRBJ2-7; 7 positions match TRBD1. V gave up 4 bases and J gave up 2 bases; unmatched junction bases: 2. Germline V gene data show CDR1 as SGHTA and CDR2 as FQGNSA. The CDR3 runs 13 residues. CDR3 loop: CASSSTGAYEQYF. DNA of the CDR3: TGTGCCAGCAGCTCCACAGGGGCCTACGAGCAGTACTTC. The whole variable domain, remainder taken from reference TRBV7-2 and TRBJ2-7, is GAGVSQSPSNKVTEKGKDVELRCDPISGHTALYWYRQSLGQGLEFLIYFQGNSAPDKSGLPSDRFSAERTGGSVSTLTIQRTQQEDSAVYLCASSSTGAYEQYFGPGTRLTVT.

This clone appeared a single time. The rearrangement uses TRBV5-4 and TRBJ2-1, with 7 bases aligning to TRBD2. From germline, CDR1 is SGHNT and CDR2 YYREEE (reference sequence). The trim removed 2 bases at V and 2 bases at J, leaving 4 bases unmatched. The CDR3 extends over 15 amino acids. The CDR3 DNA sequence: TGTGCCAGCAGCTTACAGCGGGAAACCTACAATGAGCAGTTCTTC. It is translated as CASSLQRETYNEQFF.

The chain is built from TRBV6-5 and TRBJ1-6, with no clear D. The germline V gene encodes CDR1 MNHEY and CDR2 SVGAGI. Trimming stripped 2 bases from V and 3 bases from J, with 11 bases between. The CDR3 sequence is 16 residues long. The CDR3 here is CASSYRPDVYNSPLHF. The CDR3 nucleotides read TGTGCCAGCAGTTACAGGCCGGACGTCTATAATTCACCCCTCCACTTT.

The chain couples TRBV9 to TRBJ1-1; D might be TRBD1 (6 bases). The CDR3 spans 15 residues. Trimming removed 0 bases at V and 6 bases at J, with 15 bases between. CDR1 is SGDLS, CDR2 YYNGEE, per germline. The CDR3 coding sequence is TGTGCCAGCAGCGTAGAGGGACAACCGGCCGCTGAAGCTTTCTTT. Translated: CASSVEGQPAAEAFF.

A single count supports this clone. V is TRBV5-1 and J is TRBJ2-3; D is undetermined. Germline-derived CDR1 and CDR2 are SGHRS and YFSETQ. The CDR3 runs 12 residues. With 5 bases removed from V and 5 bases from J, the gap between germline ends came to 9 bases. In DNA form, the CDR3 reads TGCGCCAGCAGGGTATTCCGAGATACGCAGTATTTT. Amino acid sequence: CASRVFRDTQYF. The full variable domain, completed using reference TRBV5-1 and TRBJ2-3, is KAGVTQTPRYLIKTRGQQVTLSCSPISGHRSVSWYQQTPGQGLQFLFEYFSETQRNKGNFPGRFSGRQFSNSRSEMNVSTLELGDSALYLCASRVFRDTQYFGPGTRLTVL.

This chain joins TRBV11-3 and TRBJ1-3; TRBD1 might be the D (5 bases). The CDR3 length is 16 residues. Germline V gene lookup returns CDR1 SGHNT and CDR2 YENEEA. Trimming removed 5 bases from V and 0 bases from J, with 14 bases in between. The CDR3 nucleotides are TGTGCCAGCAGCCCCCCAGGGATCTACTCTGGAAACACCATATATTTT. It codes for CASSPPGIYSGNTIYF. Based on the CDR3 plus reference TRBV11-3 and TRBJ1-3, the full variable domain is EAGVVQSPRYKIIEKKQPVAFWCNPISGHNTLYWYLQNLGQGPELLIRYENEEAVDDSQLPKDRFSAERLKGVDSTLKIQPAELGDSAVYLCASSPPGIYSGNTIYFGEGSWLTVV.

In this sample, this clone turned up a few times. This chain links TRBV7-6 with TRBJ2-3, with a tentative D call TRBD1 (5 bases). Trimming removed 3 bases at V and 1 base at J, with 11 bases between. The CDR3 has 15 amino acids. CDR1 is SGHVS and CDR2 is FNYEAQ in the germline V gene. The CDR3 DNA reads as TGTGCCAGCAGCTTTTTGGCCAGGGGCACAGATACGCAGTATTTT. This gives the protein CASSFLARGTDTQYF.

This chain connects TRBV7-6 to TRBJ2-3, with 15 bases matching TRBD2. Germline trimming cut 5 bases from V and 2 bases from J; bases unmatched to any gene: 5. Germline lookup yields CDR1 SGHVS and CDR2 FNYEAQ. The CDR3 totals 17 residues. Written as DNA, the CDR3 is TGTGCCAGCAGCGTAGGACTAGCGGGGGGGATCACAGATACGCAGTATTTT. Translated, it gives CASSVGLAGGITDTQYF.

The rearrangement uses TRBV3-1 (or the pseudogene TRBV3-2) and TRBJ2-5; 8 bases line up with TRBD2. J was trimmed by 1 base and V by 7 bases; bases with no gene match: 8. The CDR3 consists of 15 residues. Germline CDR1 is LGHDT and CDR2 is YNNKEL (reference sequence). This CDR3 is CASTRSGGFQETQYF. CDR3 in DNA: TGTGCCAGCACTCGAAGCGGGGGCTTCCAAGAGACCCAGTACTTC.

The chain joins TRBV28 to TRBJ1-5, with unresolved D. This CDR3 contains 15 residues. Germline lookup yields CDR1 MDHEN and CDR2 SYDVKM. The V and J ends lost 2 bases and 4 bases respectively, with 12 bases between them. The DNA of the CDR3 is TGTGCCAGCAGTTTAGGGCAGGACGGGAATCAGCCCCAGCATTTT. It yields the protein CASSLGQDGNQPQHF.

This sequence joins TRBV4-2 and TRBJ2-7, with 10 nucleotides matching TRBD2. V was clipped by 4 bases and J by 1 base; unmatched bases: 13. Germline V gene data show CDR1 as LGHNA and CDR2 as YNFKEQ. The length of the CDR3 is 18 residues. The CDR3 DNA reads TGTGCCAGCAGCCCCCGCGAGCTAGCGGGGGCCCTTTCCTACGAGCAGTACTTC. Residues: CASSPRELAGALSYEQYF.

J is TRBJ2-1 and V is TRBV6-5, with D possibly being TRBD2 (6 bases). Germline CDR1 and CDR2: MNHEY and SVGAGI. There are 14 residues in the CDR3. Trimming stripped 10 bases from V and 8 bases from J, with 21 bases between. This CDR3 reads CATSLSRRADEQFF. CDR3 in DNA: TGTGCCACCTCCCTTAGCAGGAGGGCCGATGAGCAGTTCTTC.